The clone carrying this T cell receptor (beta chain) was counted a few times. Its antigen is not identified. The CDR3 has 14 amino acids. Trimming pared 5 bases from V and 2 bases from J, leaving 14 bases between. Germline V gives CDR1 DFQATT, CDR2 SNEGSKA (reference sequence). This sample stems from a study of T cells in Graves' hyperthyroidism and ophthalmopathy. Overall study results and limits: Ophthalmopathy, which appeared later, was predicted by the model a median roughly 6.4 months before onset. Through a model of 13 V-J features, ophthalmopathy was separated from stable hyperthyroidism.

Regions amplified from RNA transcripts were the TCR beta CDR3 regions. TCR CDR3 regions were first amplified by RT-PCR with HTBI primers. TCRdb fed the multiplex PCR reads into MiXCR, producing one record per CDR3 protein. The sample lists 690,000 or so distinct CDR3 sequences, over 15% seen once, with approximately 16% in the top ten. Lactation, pregnancy, other autoimmune disease or uncontrolled infection excluded patients. Sequenced: blood. V gene TRBV20-1 combines with J gene TRBJ2-3, with D possibly being TRBD2 (6 bases). The source is a woman in her fifties or sixties with Graves' hyperthyroidism that later progressed to Graves' ophthalmopathy. CDR3 coding DNA: TGCAGTGCTTATAGGGCGGGACCCACAGATACGCAGTATTTT. Protein product: CSAYRAGPTDTQYF.